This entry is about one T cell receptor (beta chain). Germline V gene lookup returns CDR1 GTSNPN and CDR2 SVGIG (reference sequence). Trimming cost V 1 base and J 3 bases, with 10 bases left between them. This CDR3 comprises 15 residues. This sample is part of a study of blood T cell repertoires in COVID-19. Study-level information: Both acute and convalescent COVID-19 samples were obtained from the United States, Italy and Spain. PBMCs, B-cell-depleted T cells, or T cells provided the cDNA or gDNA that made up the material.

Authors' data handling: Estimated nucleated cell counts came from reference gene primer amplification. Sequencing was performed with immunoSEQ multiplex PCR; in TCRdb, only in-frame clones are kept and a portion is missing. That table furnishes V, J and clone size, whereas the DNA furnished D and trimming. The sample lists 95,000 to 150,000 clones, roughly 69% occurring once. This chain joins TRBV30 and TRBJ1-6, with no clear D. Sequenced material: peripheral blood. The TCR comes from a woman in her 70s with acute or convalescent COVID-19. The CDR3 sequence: CAWSEGLGYNSPLHF. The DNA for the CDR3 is TGTGCCTGGAGTGAAGGACTCGGCTATAATTCACCCCTCCACTTT.